Sequencing of this T cell receptor (beta chain) was carried out in a study of T cell responses to AZD1222 COVID-19 vaccine. Whole-study results and caveats: Nearly half of spike-specific TCRs reportedly target variant regions that are unmutated in the B.1.351 and B.1.1.7 variants. Increases in Spike-specific TCR breadth and depth were seen after two AZD1222 doses. The study sampled repertoires only after the peak T cell response.

Germline CDR1 reads ENHRY; CDR2 reads SYGVKD. Trimming at V came to 10 bases and at J to 4 bases, leaving 18 bases not matched to a gene. The CDR3 spans 17 residues. Libraries were prepared by immunoSEQ multiplex PCR; TCRdb keeps only in-frame clonotypes and omits some of them. The table includes roughly 120,000 clones, 92% detected once. Second-dose recipients at about 4 or about 12 weeks were treated as one pooled group. A word on this clone: Its antigen is not known.

This sequence joins TRBV10-3 and TRBJ1-2, with 10 bases lining up with TRBD1. The receptor was derived from an adult who received the AZD1222 COVID-19 vaccine. Sample: peripheral blood, taken 28 days after the second AZD1222 dose. The CDR3 spells CATQGSGQGIFAYGYTF. In DNA form, the CDR3 reads TGTGCCACCCAGGGGTCGGGACAGGGGATTTTTGCCTATGGCTACACCTTC.